This TCR beta chain was captured in a study of CD8 T cells in Susac syndrome. Broader study findings: The study recognized that the number of individuals in its TCR sequencing and HLA analysis was relatively small.

To note about this clonotype: Its antigen remains unidentified.

When the RNA was reverse transcribed, random hexamers were used with an input of roughly 0.5 to 1 ug. Amplification of the TCR beta CDR3 was carried out by immunoSEQ multiplex PCR, which spanned a total of 54 Vbeta and 13 Jbeta segments. TCRdb re-derived calls from the immunoSEQ multiplex PCR reads in MiXCR, one entry per CDR3 protein. The sample holds almost 450,000 distinct CDR3 sequences, around 85% seen once. The T cells that were sequenced for TCR beta were CD8+ and CD4+ cells from blood. Treatment-naive patients with stable or active relapsing-remitting disease were the multiple sclerosis controls. This TCR came from a human donor with multiple sclerosis. The sequencing input was CD8+ T cells from PBMCs.

In nucleotides, the CDR3 is TGTGCCAGCAGTTACGACGGGGGGCAGAGTGAAAAACTGTTTTTT. It yields the protein CASSYDGGQSEKLFF. J is TRBJ1-4 and V is TRBV6-5, with D tentatively TRBD1 (6 bases). CDR3 size: 15 residues. Germline V lookup: CDR1 MNHEY, CDR2 SVGAGI. Trimming shortened V by 2 bases and J by 7 bases, and 14 bases separated the two germline ends.